This T cell receptor (beta chain) derives from a study of preoperative IRX-2 immunotherapy in early breast cancer. This clone was detected only a few times. Per germline, CDR1 SSHAT and CDR2 FNYEAQ (reference sequence). V lost 5 bases and J lost 2, with 10 bases in between. The CDR3 is made up of 15 amino acids. This table comes from immunoSEQ multiplex PCR, and its TCRdb copy is limited to in-frame clones, with some not included. The sample lists roughly 27,000 clones; around 75% were seen once. Treatment specified: preoperative locoregional IRX-2 cytokine immunotherapy. Samples came from a phase Ib trial of preoperative locoregional IRX-2 cytokine immunotherapy.

Sequencing used lymph node tissue, obtained after IRX-2 immunotherapy. This clonotype was obtained from a human donor with breast cancer. V usage is TRBV7-7 and J usage is TRBJ2-6; TRBD2 might be the D (5 bases). DNA for the CDR3: TGTGCCAGCAGCGTCGCGAGGGCTGGGGCCAACGTCCTGACTTTC. Its protein product is CASSVARAGANVLTF.